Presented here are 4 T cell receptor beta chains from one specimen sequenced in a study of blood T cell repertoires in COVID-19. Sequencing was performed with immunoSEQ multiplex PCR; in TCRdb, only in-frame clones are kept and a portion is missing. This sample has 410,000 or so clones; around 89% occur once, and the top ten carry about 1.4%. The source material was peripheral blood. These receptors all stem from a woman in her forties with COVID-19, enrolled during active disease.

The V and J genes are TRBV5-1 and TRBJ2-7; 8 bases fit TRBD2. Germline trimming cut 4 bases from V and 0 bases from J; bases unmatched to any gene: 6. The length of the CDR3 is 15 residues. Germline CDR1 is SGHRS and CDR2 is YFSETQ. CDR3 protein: CASSATGTSSYEQYF. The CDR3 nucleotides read TGCGCCAGCAGCGCCACCGGGACTAGCTCCTACGAGCAGTACTTC.

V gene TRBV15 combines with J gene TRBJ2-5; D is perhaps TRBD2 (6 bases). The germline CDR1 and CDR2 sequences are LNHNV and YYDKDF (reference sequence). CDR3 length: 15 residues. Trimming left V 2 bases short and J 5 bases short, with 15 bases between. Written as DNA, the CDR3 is TGTGCCACCAGCAGATCACAAAGCGCGGGGGAGACCCAGTACTTC. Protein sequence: CATSRSQSAGETQYF.

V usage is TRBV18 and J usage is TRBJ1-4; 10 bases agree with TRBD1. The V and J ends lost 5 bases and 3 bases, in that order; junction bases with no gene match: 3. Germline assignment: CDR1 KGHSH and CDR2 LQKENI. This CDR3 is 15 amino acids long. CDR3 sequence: CASSGQGGANEKLFF. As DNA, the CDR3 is TGTGCCAGCTCAGGACAGGGGGGAGCTAATGAAAAACTGTTTTTT. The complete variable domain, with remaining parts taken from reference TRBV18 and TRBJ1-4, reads NAGVMQNPRHLVRRRGQEARLRCSPMKGHSHVYWYRQLPEEGLKFMVYLQKENIIDESGMPKERFSAEFPKEGPSILRIQQVVRGDSAAYFCASSGQGGANEKLFFGSGTQLSVL.

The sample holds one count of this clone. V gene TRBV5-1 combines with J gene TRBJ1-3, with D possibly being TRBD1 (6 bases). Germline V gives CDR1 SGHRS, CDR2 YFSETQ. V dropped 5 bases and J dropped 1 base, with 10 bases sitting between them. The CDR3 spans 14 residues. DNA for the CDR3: TGCGCCAGCAGACCGGACAGATCTGGAAACACCATATATTTT. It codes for CASRPDRSGNTIYF.